These 14 T cell receptor beta chains originate from one sample sequenced in a study of T cell responses to AZD1222 COVID-19 vaccine. Profiled with immunoSEQ multiplex PCR; TCRdb holds only in-frame clones, not every one. The sample lists around 120,000 clones; about 85% were seen once. The input for sequencing was peripheral blood, taken on day 0 of AZD1222 vaccination. These receptor sequences come from an adult in good health.

The chain uses TRBV10-3 and TRBJ1-6, with TRBD1 identical over 8 bases. The CDR3 is 16 amino acids. V was pared by 5 bases and J by 7 bases, with 10 bases of the junction left unmatched. Germline V CDR1 and CDR2: ENHRY, SYGVKD. Written as DNA, the CDR3 is TGTGCCATCAGTAGTCAGGGGGCAAATGGGAATTCACCCCTCCACTTT. Translating gives CAISSQGANGNSPLHF.

This clone has only a few counts. The chain employs TRBV7-9 and TRBJ1-1; the D is unclear. The CDR3 loop spans 12 amino acids. The germline V gene encodes CDR1 SEHNR and CDR2 FQNEAQ (reference sequence). Trimming shortened V by 1 base and J by 7 bases, and 7 bases separated the two germline ends. The CDR3 is CASSLGYLEAFF. CDR3 DNA: TGTGCCAGCAGCTTAGGTTATCTTGAAGCTTTCTTT.

CDR3 bases: TGTGCCAGCCAGCACGCACAGACCAGCAATCAGCCCCAGCATTTT. Its translation is CASQHAQTSNQPQHF. The chain is built from TRBV5-6 and TRBJ1-5; D is ambiguous. CDR1 SGHDT and CDR2 YYEEEE come from the germline V gene. Trimming took off 7 bases at V and 1 base at J, with 15 bases between the two ends. The CDR3 is made up of 15 amino acids.

This clone was observed a single time. The gene calls are TRBV30 and TRBJ2-4, with 10 nucleotides matching TRBD2. Losses at the gene ends were 1 base for V and 7 bases for J; bases not matched to a gene: 10. Germline CDR1 reads GTSNPN; CDR2 reads SVGIG (reference sequence). This CDR3 region has 16 residues. CDR3 protein: CAWSDSPAGGPNIQYF. In DNA form, the CDR3 reads TGTGCCTGGAGTGACTCTCCAGCGGGAGGGCCGAACATTCAGTACTTC.

There are a few counts of this clone. The V call is TRBV6-6, the J call TRBJ1-2; D not certain. Trimming pared 6 bases from V and 6 bases from J, leaving 20 bases between. The CDR3 runs 15 residues. Germline lookup yields CDR1 MNHNY and CDR2 SVGAGI (reference sequence). The CDR3 DNA reads as TGTGCCAGCAGCATAGGCGGAAATCTGCAGGATGGCTACACCTTC. Amino acids: CASSIGGNLQDGYTF.

This sequence joins TRBV6-5 and TRBJ2-1, with D perhaps TRBD1 (6 bases). The germline CDR1 and CDR2 sequences are MNHEY and SVGAGI. The CDR3 has 16 residues. V was shortened by 4 bases and J by 2 bases, with 15 bases between the two germline ends. In nucleotides, the CDR3 is TGTGCCAGCAGTTCCCCTAGGGGGAGTACCTACAATGAGCAGTTCTTC. Protein: CASSSPRGSTYNEQFF.

CDR3 in DNA: TGTGCCAGCTCGGAAAGCACGGGTAGCGGGTCACCCCTCCACTTT. It translates to CASSESTGSGSPLHF. J is TRBJ1-6 and V is TRBV18; D not resolved. The germline CDR1 and CDR2 sequences are KGHSH and LQKENI. There are 15 residues in the CDR3. V was shortened by 6 bases and J by 10 bases, with 19 bases between the two germline ends.

The V call is TRBV6-5, the J call TRBJ2-1, with 11 bases aligning to TRBD2. CDR3 length equals 15 residues. Trimming took 6 bases from V and 2 from J; bases not matched to a gene: 3. Germline assignment: CDR1 MNHEY and CDR2 SVGAGI. The CDR3 protein is CASRPGLAAYNEQFF. The DNA of the CDR3 is TGTGCCAGCAGACCGGGACTAGCGGCCTACAATGAGCAGTTCTTC.

The chain uses TRBV15 and TRBJ1-2; 7 bases line up with TRBD1. V lost 1 base, J lost 5 bases, and 10 bases stayed unmatched. The CDR3 consists of 16 residues. Looked up from germline, CDR1 is LNHNV and CDR2 is YYDKDF (reference sequence). The CDR3 DNA reads TGTGCCACCAGCAGAGCCGGGACAGTCGGAGTGTATGGCTACACCTTC. It yields the protein CATSRAGTVGVYGYTF.

This rearrangement joins TRBV19 to TRBJ1-2; 8 bases agree with TRBD1. V lost 9 bases to trimming and J lost 5 bases; unmatched junction nucleotides: 2. The germline CDR1 and CDR2 sequences are LNHDA and SQIVND (reference sequence). CDR3 length: 11 residues. The CDR3 DNA reads TGTGCCAGCGGGACAGGATATGGCTACACCTTC. Translating gives CASGTGYGYTF.

The chain combines TRBV4-2 with TRBJ2-7, with 9 bases matching TRBD2. The junction had 0 bases not matched to a gene; V was cut back by 0 bases and J by 0 bases. Germline lookup yields CDR1 LGHNA and CDR2 YNFKEQ. CDR3 size: 15 residues. For the CDR3, the DNA is TGTGCCAGCAGCCAAGATAGCGGGAGCTCCTACGAGCAGTACTTC. Translated: CASSQDSGSSYEQYF.

The chain has TRBV7-2 and TRBJ2-1; perhaps TRBD2 as D (6 bases). This CDR3 contains 15 residues. Germline V gene lookup returns CDR1 SGHTA and CDR2 FQGNSA. V lost 5 bases to trimming and J lost 2 bases, with 13 bases between them. CDR3 in amino acids: CASSPTGLAYNEQFF. The CDR3 DNA follows: TGTGCCAGCAGCCCCACGGGACTGGCCTACAATGAGCAGTTCTTC. Full variable domain (outside the CDR3, taken from reference TRBV7-2 and TRBJ2-1): GAGVSQSPSNKVTEKGKDVELRCDPISGHTALYWYRQSLGQGLEFLIYFQGNSAPDKSGLPSDRFSAERTGGSVSTLTIQRTQQEDSAVYLCASSPTGLAYNEQFFGPGTRLTVL.

In its sample, this clone was seen once. The CDR3 spells CASSIGGTSGKNIQYF. The CDR3 DNA reads TGTGCCAGTAGTATAGGGGGGACTAGCGGAAAAAACATTCAGTACTTC. V and J are TRBV19 and TRBJ2-4; 11 bases fit TRBD2. Trimming at V came to 1 base and at J to 4 bases, leaving 3 bases not matched to a gene. This CDR3 spans 16 amino acids. CDR1 and CDR2 from the germline V gene are LNHDA and SQIVND (reference sequence).

This clone has a handful of counts. The chain carries TRBV7-9 and TRBJ2-5; TRBD1 matches at 7 bases. This CDR3 is 16 amino acids long. Germline lookup yields CDR1 SEHNR and CDR2 FQNEAQ (reference sequence). Losses at the gene ends were 5 bases for V and 4 bases for J; bases not matched to a gene: 13. The CDR3 loop reads CASSAPGQSLGETQYF. DNA for the CDR3: TGTGCCAGCAGCGCCCCGGGACAGTCCCTGGGAGAGACCCAGTACTTC.